This TCR beta chain was recorded in a study of cytomegalovirus exposure and HLA in healthy donors. Study information: In terms of ancestry, the Caucasian-associated cluster contained 80% to 90% of the approximately 380 genotyped donors. Regarding the study as a whole: In an earlier analysis, productive rearrangement rates for most beta V segments clustered near 87% or 30%. Testing in vitro showed a few CMV-associated chains specific for CMV antigens. Reportedly, a later analysis found an Asian-associated ancestry cluster had fewer N-insertions than the roughly 700-donor mean.

In regard to this clone: Its antigen is still unknown.

The CDR3 totals 14 residues. V lost 4 bases to trimming and J lost 2 bases, with 12 bases between them. CDR1 LNHNV and CDR2 YYDKDF come from the germline V gene (reference sequence). PCR involved 60 Vbeta and 13 Jbeta primers. Libraries were prepared by immunoSEQ multiplex PCR; TCRdb keeps only in-frame clonotypes and omits some of them. The sample lists some 150,000 clones, over 60% occurring once. The origin of this receptor is a woman between 25 and 40 years old in good health and CMV-seronegative. The chain is built from TRBV15 and TRBJ2-7, with D possibly being TRBD1 (6 bases). The specimen was PBMCs. The CDR3 region has the DNA TGTGCCACCAGCACCCGGGACAAAACCTACGAGCAGTACTTC. Its translation is CATSTRDKTYEQYF.